Following are 28 T cell receptor beta chains from one sample sequenced in a study of cytomegalovirus exposure and HLA in healthy donors. 60 Vbeta and 13 Jbeta primers were used in PCR. The table came from immunoSEQ multiplex PCR; TCRdb's copy has only in-frame clones and leaves some out. The sample consists of 110,000 or so clones, around 73% of them appearing once. Sample: PBMCs. The receptors derive from a man in his thirties or forties in good health and CMV-seronegative.

The rearrangement uses TRBV4-3 and TRBJ1-2; D remains ambiguous. Trimming took 0 bases from V and 7 from J, leaving 15 bases between them. Germline values: CDR1 LGHNA, CDR2 YSLEER. The CDR3 length is 15 residues. The CDR3 here is CASSQDRSVARGYTF. The CDR3 DNA reads as TGCGCCAGCAGCCAAGATCGAAGCGTGGCCCGTGGCTACACCTTC.

This clone has just a few counts. The chain carries TRBV10-2 and TRBJ2-1; 12 nucleotides agree with TRBD2. V lost 7 bases and J lost 6; bases outside the gene matches: 7. The CDR3 length is 15 residues. Germline V gene sequence: CDR1 WSHSY, CDR2 SAAADI. The CDR3 DNA reads TGCGCCAGCAACGAACCGGGACTAGCGGGCAATGAGCAGTTCTTC. Protein product: CASNEPGLAGNEQFF.

This rearrangement joins TRBV7-9 to TRBJ2-1; 13 bases line up with TRBD2. The CDR3 is made up of 17 amino acids. Germline-derived CDR1 and CDR2 are SEHNR and FQNEAQ (reference sequence). The V and J ends lost 3 bases and 6 bases, in that order; junction bases with no gene match: 8. CDR3 in DNA: TGTGCCAGCAGCTTCAGGGGTGGACTAGCGGGAGCCAATGAGCAGTTCTTC. Encoded protein: CASSFRGGLAGANEQFF.

The V and J genes are TRBV2 and TRBJ2-7; 14 bases match TRBD2. Trimming removed 5 bases from V and 7 bases from J; junction bases left unmatched: 7. CDR3 length: 15 amino acids. Germline lookup yields CDR1 SNHLY and CDR2 FYNNEI. CDR3 coding DNA: TGTGCCAGCAGTAGACTAGCGGGAGGGGTCTCTGAGCAGTACTTC. Translation: CASSRLAGGVSEQYF.

The V gene is TRBV4-1, the J gene TRBJ2-7; 7 bases fit TRBD1. Germline V lookup: CDR1 MGHRA, CDR2 YSYEKL. This CDR3 comprises 15 residues. V was clipped by 1 base and J by 5 bases; unmatched bases: 8. Written as DNA, the CDR3 is TGCGCCAGCAGCCAAGCGACAGGGTACCTGGACGAGCAGTACTTC. As protein: CASSQATGYLDEQYF.

This clone came up once. The CDR3 loop reads CASTLGGGYGYTF. CDR3 nucleotides: TGTGCCAGCACCCTGGGGGGGGGCTATGGCTACACCTTC. V usage is TRBV5-4 and J usage is TRBJ1-2; D perhaps matches TRBD1 (5 bases). Germline V gene lookup returns CDR1 SGHNT and CDR2 YYREEE (reference sequence). The CDR3 totals 13 residues. Trimming cost V 6 bases and J 4 bases, with 13 bases left between them.

The sample holds a few counts of this clone. V is TRBV5-1 and J is TRBJ2-3; unclear D gene. V shed 4 bases and J shed 5 bases, with 14 bases lying between them. This CDR3 is built from 14 residues. In germline, CDR1 is SGHRS, CDR2 YFSETQ. The CDR3, as DNA: TGCGCCAGCAGCCTGGGCCCCGCACAAGATACGCAGTATTTT. Amino acid sequence: CASSLGPAQDTQYF.

This chain links TRBV5-1 with TRBJ1-1; a possible D gene is TRBD1 (6 bases). CDR1 is SGHRS, CDR2 YFSETQ, per germline. This CDR3 spans 15 amino acids. The V gene lost 4 bases and the J gene lost 12 bases, with 25 bases spanning the gap. CDR3 coding DNA: TGCGCCAGCAGCCTCGACGTGGGGGCCTCAAAGGCGACTTTCTTT. Its translation: CASSLDVGASKATFF.

This chain joins TRBV5-1 and TRBJ1-4; possible D gene TRBD1, 5 bases. Germline CDR1 reads SGHRS; CDR2 reads YFSETQ. The CDR3 is 15 residues long. V shed 0 bases and J shed 4 bases, with 10 bases lying between them. CDR3 region: CASSLAWQGNEKLFF. CDR3 nucleotide sequence: TGCGCCAGCAGCTTGGCTTGGCAGGGTAATGAAAAACTGTTTTTT.

The chain uses TRBV7-8 and TRBJ1-1, with D possibly TRBD1 on 5 matching bases. Trimming took off 3 bases at V and 1 base at J, with 12 bases between the two ends. The CDR3 length is 15 residues. The germline CDR1 and CDR2 sequences are SGHVS and FQNEAQ. The CDR3 protein is CASSFDSTGNTEAFF. Here the CDR3 DNA reads TGTGCCAGCAGCTTCGACTCTACAGGGAACACTGAAGCTTTCTTT.

The chain employs TRBV6-1 and TRBJ1-6; 7 nucleotides line up with TRBD1. This CDR3 is built from 14 residues. After removal of 8 bases from V and 7 bases from J, the junction contained 8 bases not matched to a gene. Germline lookup yields CDR1 MNHNS and CDR2 SASEGT. The CDR3 DNA sequence: TGTGCCAGCCAATCCGGGACAGCCAATTCACCCCTCCACTTT. This codes for CASQSGTANSPLHF.

The rearrangement joins TRBV2 to TRBJ2-7; 14 bases match TRBD2. The V gene's germline CDR1 is SNHLY and CDR2 FYNNEI. The CDR3 has 16 amino acids. Trimming took 1 base from V and 6 from J; bases not matched to a gene: 5. The CDR3 region is CASSEETSGRVSEQYF. The CDR3 DNA sequence: TGTGCCAGCAGTGAAGAGACTAGCGGGAGGGTATCCGAGCAGTACTTC.

A remark on this clone: Other DNA sequences within the sample encode an identical CDR3. The rearrangement links TRBV7-2 to TRBJ2-3, with 10 bases that match TRBD1. This CDR3 is built from 16 residues. The germline V gene encodes CDR1 SGHTA and CDR2 FQGNSA. V dropped 5 bases and J dropped 1; count of bases not matched to a gene: 6. CDR3 loop: CASSPAGTGGTDTQYF. Here the CDR3 DNA reads TGTGCCAGCAGCCCCGCCGGGACAGGGGGCACAGATACGCAGTATTTT.

The genes are TRBV9 and TRBJ2-1; D is possibly TRBD1 (6 bases). The CDR3 has 17 residues. V lost 3 bases to trimming and J lost 4 bases, with 20 bases between them. Germline loops: CDR1 SGDLS, CDR2 YYNGEE. The CDR3 coding sequence is TGTGCCAGCAGCGGACGAGGGGGAGCGAGAAATTACAATGAGCAGTTCTTC. This codes for CASSGRGGARNYNEQFF.

The V and J genes are TRBV7-9 and TRBJ2-7; weak D call: TRBD2 (6 bases). V dropped 4 bases and J dropped 0 bases, with 16 bases sitting between them. The CDR3 is made up of 16 amino acids. Germline CDR1 reads SEHNR; CDR2 reads FQNEAQ (reference sequence). The CDR3 spells CASSSSHLAPSYEQYF. The DNA for the CDR3 is TGTGCCAGCAGCTCCTCCCACCTAGCGCCCTCCTACGAGCAGTACTTC.

This clone has only one observation. The J gene is TRBJ2-5, the V gene TRBV7-2, with TRBD2 matching 11 bases. CDR1 and CDR2 (germline): SGHTA, FQGNSA. The length of the CDR3 is 16 residues. V dropped 3 bases and J dropped 7; count of bases not matched to a gene: 10. The CDR3 DNA reads as TGTGCCAGCAGCTTCCCTAGCGGGGGGCTCCTTGTGACCCAGTACTTC. This translates into CASSFPSGGLLVTQYF.

V is TRBV2 and J is TRBJ2-1; D perhaps matches TRBD2 (5 bases). The CDR3 is 15 residues long. In germline, CDR1 is SNHLY, CDR2 FYNNEI. Trimming cost V 1 base and J 6 bases, with 13 bases left between them. The CDR3 DNA sequence: TGTGCCAGCAGTGAAGTGCGGGCGGGTCCCAATGAGCAGTTCTTC. This gives the protein CASSEVRAGPNEQFF.

The chain uses TRBV4-3 and TRBJ1-6; D is unresolved. Trimming stripped 1 base from V and 9 bases from J, with 13 bases between. CDR1 is LGHNA, CDR2 YSLEER, per germline. The CDR3 consists of 15 residues. The CDR3, as DNA: TGCGCCAGCAGCCAAGGGGCCAACACCGGTTCACCCCTCCACTTT. It yields the protein CASSQGANTGSPLHF.

This sequence joins TRBV27 and TRBJ2-3, with 11 bases identical to TRBD2. CDR3 length equals 19 residues. V lost 1 base and J lost 6; bases outside the gene matches: 15. In germline, CDR1 is MNHEY, CDR2 SMNVEV (reference sequence). In nucleotides, the CDR3 is TGTGCCAGCAGTTTATACTCGGGACTAGCGGAGGCCCTGTGGGATACGCAGTATTTT. Its translation: CASSLYSGLAEALWDTQYF.

The chain couples TRBV20-1 to TRBJ2-7, with 10 positions matching TRBD1. After removal of 6 bases from V and 4 bases from J, the junction contained 0 bases not matched to a gene. The CDR3 has 11 residues. The germline CDR1 and CDR2 sequences are DFQATT and SNEGSKA (reference sequence). The CDR3: CSAGQGYEQYF. In nucleotides, the CDR3 is TGCAGTGCGGGACAGGGGTACGAGCAGTACTTC.

The chain is built from TRBV19 and TRBJ1-1; D gene ambiguous. The CDR3 length is 13 residues. Germline CDR1 LNHDA, CDR2 SQIVND (reference sequence). V lost 7 bases and J 2 bases, leaving 11 bases between the germline ends. The CDR3 DNA follows: TGTGCCAGTAAAGTTGGCAGTAACACTGAAGCTTTCTTT. It yields the protein CASKVGSNTEAFF. Together with reference TRBV19 and TRBJ1-1, the CDR3 gives the full variable domain: DGGITQSPKYLFRKEGQNVTLSCEQNLNHDAMYWYRQDPGQGLRLIYYSQIVNDFQKGDIAEGYSVSREKKESFPLTVTSAQKNPTAFYLCASKVGSNTEAFFGQGTRLTVV.

This clone has just one count. Here the CDR3 DNA reads TGCGCCAGCAGTCCCACACGCCGGGGTTCACCCCTCCACTTT. This gives the protein CASSPTRRGSPLHF. This chain uses TRBV5-1 with TRBJ1-6; D not resolved. V lost 5 bases and J 9 bases, leaving 15 bases between the germline ends. The length of the CDR3 is 14 residues. Germline V gene lookup returns CDR1 SGHRS and CDR2 YFSETQ. Combining the CDR3 with reference TRBV5-1 and TRBJ1-6 gives the whole variable domain KAGVTQTPRYLIKTRGQQVTLSCSPISGHRSVSWYQQTPGQGLQFLFEYFSETQRNKGNFPGRFSGRQFSNSRSEMNVSTLELGDSALYLCASSPTRRGSPLHFGNGTRLTVT.

This clone has a single count. The CDR3 DNA follows: TGCGCCAGCAGCCAAGAGTCTGGTCGGTTCGAAGCTAGCTACGAGCAGTACTTC. This sequence encodes CASSQESGRFEASYEQYF. J is TRBJ2-5 and V is TRBV4-3; no reliable D call. The J call may not be correct, given that the DNA end is closer to TRBJ2-7. This CDR3 is 18 amino acids long. Germline V gene sequence: CDR1 LGHNA, CDR2 YSLEER.

The CDR3 nucleotides read TGTGCCAGCAGCCTACCGGGTTATAATTCACCCCTCCACTTT. This encodes CASSLPGYNSPLHF. This chain joins TRBV11-2 and TRBJ1-6; D not certain. With 5 bases removed from V and 4 bases from J, the gap between germline ends came to 9 bases. Germline CDR1 reads SGHAT; CDR2 reads FQNNGV. This CDR3 region has 14 residues.

The gene calls are TRBV6-1 and TRBJ2-7; possible D gene TRBD2, 6 bases. The germline V gene has CDR1 MNHNS and CDR2 SASEGT. The V gene lost 2 bases and the J gene lost 3 bases, with 8 bases spanning the gap. The CDR3 is made up of 13 amino acids. CDR3 DNA sequence: TGTGCCAGCAGTGAACGGAGGGGCTACGAGCAGTACTTC. Translation gives CASSERRGYEQYF.

The chain uses TRBV10-3 and TRBJ1-1, with 12 bases aligning to TRBD1. Germline V lookup: CDR1 ENHRY, CDR2 SYGVKD. The CDR3 is 15 residues long. V shed 4 bases, J shed 6 bases, and the junction held 6 bases outside the gene matches. The CDR3 DNA follows: TGTGCCATCAGTGCAGGGACAGGGGGCGTTCCTGAAGCTTTCTTT. The encoded protein is CAISAGTGGVPEAFF.

The rearrangement uses TRBV29-1 and TRBJ2-7, with 8 bases identical to TRBD1. J lost 1 base, V lost 8 bases, and 7 bases had no gene match. The CDR3 extends over 13 amino acids. Looked up from germline, CDR1 is SQVTM and CDR2 is ANQGSEA. The CDR3 region is CSIGQGGSYEQYF. CDR3 in DNA: TGCAGCATTGGACAGGGCGGATCCTACGAGCAGTACTTC.

The chain employs TRBV7-9 and TRBJ2-7; no clear D gene. V was pared by 1 base and J by 0 bases, with 10 bases between. Per germline, CDR1 SEHNR and CDR2 FQNEAQ (reference sequence). This CDR3 spans 15 amino acids. DNA of the CDR3: TGTGCCAGCAGCTTAGAAGATGAGCCCTCCTACGAGCAGTACTTC. This gives the protein CASSLEDEPSYEQYF.